This T cell receptor (beta chain) was retrieved from a study of spatial heterogeneity in lung cancer. TCRdb fed the 5' RACE reads into MiXCR, producing one record per CDR3 protein. In the table there are around 110,000 distinct CDR3 sequences, more than 10% of which are singletons. This clonotype showed up many times. As to time point: blood at routine non-recurrence follow-up after resection. Sequencing was performed on whole RNA extracted from tumor and nontumor lung tissue, or from frozen PBMC, and the material was left unsorted. CDR1 is SQVTM and CDR2 is ANQGSEA in the germline V gene. Unmatched junction bases numbered 1, after V lost 5 bases and J lost 6 bases. CDR3 length: 12 residues.

The origin of this receptor is a male donor with early-stage non-small cell lung cancer. The input for sequencing was PBMCs, taken at follow-up. This chain connects TRBV29-1 to TRBJ1-5; 10 positions agree with TRBD1. The DNA of the CDR3 is TGCAGCGTTAGGACAGGGGGTCAGCCCCAGCATTTT. This gives the protein CSVRTGGQPQHF.